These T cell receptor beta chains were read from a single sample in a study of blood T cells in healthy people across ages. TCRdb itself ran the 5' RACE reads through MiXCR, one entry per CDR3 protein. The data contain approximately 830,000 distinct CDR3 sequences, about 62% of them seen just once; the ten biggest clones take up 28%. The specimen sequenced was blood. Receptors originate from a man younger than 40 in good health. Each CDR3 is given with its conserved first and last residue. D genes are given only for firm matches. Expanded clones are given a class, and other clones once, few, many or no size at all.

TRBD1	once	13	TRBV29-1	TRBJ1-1	TGCAGCGCACAACAGGGGGCGGACACTGAAGCTTTCTTT	CSAQQGADTEAFF
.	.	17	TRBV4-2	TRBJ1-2	TGTGCCAGCAGCCAAGATCCCCTCTCGTTAGCTAACTATGGCTACACCTTC	CASSQDPLSLANYGYTF
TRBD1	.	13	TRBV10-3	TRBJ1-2	TGTGCCATCAGTCGGACAGGGGAAGATGGCTACACCTTC	CAISRTGEDGYTF
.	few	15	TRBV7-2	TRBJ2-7	TGTGCCAGCAGCTTGGATGGACAGTCAGCCTACGAGCAGTACTTC	CASSLDGQSAYEQYF
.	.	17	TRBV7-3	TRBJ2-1	TGTGCCAGCAGCTTAAGTCCGGGCCAGGGAGGATTGAATGAGCAGTTCTTC	CASSLSPGQGGLNEQFF
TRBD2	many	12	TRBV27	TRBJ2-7	TGTGCCAGCCGGACTAGCGGTTACGAGCAGTACTTC	CASRTSGYEQYF
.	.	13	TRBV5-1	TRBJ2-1	TGCGCCAGCCATATGTACGGGAACAATGAGCAGTTCTTC	CASHMYGNNEQFF
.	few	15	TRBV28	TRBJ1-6	TGTGCCAGCAGTACCCTGACCCGGGAGAATTCACCCCTCCACTTT	CASSTLTRENSPLHF
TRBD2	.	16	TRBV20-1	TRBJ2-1	TGCAGTGCTAGAGATCCGGCGGGGGAGTACTACAATGAGCAGTTCTTC	CSARDPAGEYYNEQFF
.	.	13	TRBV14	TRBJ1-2	TGTGCCAGCAGCCTCTTGACCGACGGTGGCTACACCTTC	CASSLLTDGGYTF
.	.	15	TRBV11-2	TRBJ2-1	TGTGCCAGCAGCGGCGAAGAACCGTCGGCGGAGACCCAGTTCTTC	CASSGEEPSAETQFF
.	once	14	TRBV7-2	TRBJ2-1	TGTGCCAGCAGCCGTGCTTCCGGGAGCAATGAGCAGTTCTTC	CASSRASGSNEQFF
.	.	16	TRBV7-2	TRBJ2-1	TGTGCCAGCAGCTCCGGACAGGGTCGACTAGCCGGGTGGAAGTTCTTC	CASSSGQGRLAGWKFF
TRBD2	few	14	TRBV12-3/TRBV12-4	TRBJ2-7	TGTGCCAGCAGGGAGTCGGGGGGCTCCTACGAGCAGTACTTC	CASRESGGSYEQYF
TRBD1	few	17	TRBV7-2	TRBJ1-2	TGTGCCAGCAGCGAGAGACAACCGGGACAGGGGAACTATGGCTACACCTTC	CASSERQPGQGNYGYTF
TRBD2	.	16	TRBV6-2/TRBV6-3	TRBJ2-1	TGTGCCAGCAGTTACGCTGGACTAGCCCTCTACAATGAGCAGTTCTTC	CASSYAGLALYNEQFF
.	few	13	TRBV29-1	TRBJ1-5	TGCAGCGTTGAAATTGGTTTAGGTCAGCCCCAGCATTTT	CSVEIGLGQPQHF
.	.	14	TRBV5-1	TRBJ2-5	TGCGCCGGCAGCTTGTACGTGAGAGGGGAGACCCAGTACTTC	CAGSLYVRGETQYF
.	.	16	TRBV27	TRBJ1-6	TGTGCCAGCAGTAGTCGGGGCCGCTCCTATAATTCACCCCTCCACTTT	CASSSRGRSYNSPLHF
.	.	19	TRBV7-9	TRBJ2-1	TGTGCCAGCAGCTCCCAACCGAATATTTTCTTGAGCTCCTACAATGAGCAGTTCTTC	CASSSQPNIFLSSYNEQFF
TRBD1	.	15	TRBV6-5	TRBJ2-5	TGTGCCAGCAGCGAAAGGACAGGGGGCCAAGAGACCCAGTACTTC	CASSERTGGQETQYF
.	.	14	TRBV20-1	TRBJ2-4	TGCAGTGCTAGGGGGGCAGGGGCCCAAAACATTCAGTACTTC	CSARGAGAQNIQYF
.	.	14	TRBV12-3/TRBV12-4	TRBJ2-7	TGTGCCAGCCGACCAAGGGGGGTCCCCTACGAGCAGTACTTC	CASRPRGVPYEQYF
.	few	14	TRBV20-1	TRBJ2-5	TGCAGTGCTAGACGAGGGGGGGCCCAAGAGACCCAGTACTTC	CSARRGGAQETQYF
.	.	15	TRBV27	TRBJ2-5	TGTGCCAGCAGTTTCCAGACAGGTCGACAAGAGACCCAGTACTTC	CASSFQTGRQETQYF
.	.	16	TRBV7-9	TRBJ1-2	TGTGCCAGCAGCGTCGCAGGGGCCCCGGCCCCCTATGGCTACACCTTC	CASSVAGAPAPYGYTF
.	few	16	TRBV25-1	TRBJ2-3	TGTGCCAGCAGTGAACAGGTGGGGTTCAGCACAGATACGCAGTATTTT	CASSEQVGFSTDTQYF
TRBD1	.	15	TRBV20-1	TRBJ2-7	TGCAGTGCTGGGGGGAATACGGGACAGGGGAACGAGCAGTACTTC	CSAGGNTGQGNEQYF
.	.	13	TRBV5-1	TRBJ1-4	TGCGCCAGCGGATGGGGGACTAATGAAAAACTGTTTTTT	CASGWGTNEKLFF
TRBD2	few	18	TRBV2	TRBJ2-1	TGTGCCAGCAGTGAAGTTAGCGGGGGGTCATCTCCTTACAATGAGCAGTTCTTC	CASSEVSGGSSPYNEQFF
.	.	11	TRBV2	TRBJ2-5	TGTGCCAGCGCTAAAAAGGAGACCCAGTACTTC	CASAKKETQYF